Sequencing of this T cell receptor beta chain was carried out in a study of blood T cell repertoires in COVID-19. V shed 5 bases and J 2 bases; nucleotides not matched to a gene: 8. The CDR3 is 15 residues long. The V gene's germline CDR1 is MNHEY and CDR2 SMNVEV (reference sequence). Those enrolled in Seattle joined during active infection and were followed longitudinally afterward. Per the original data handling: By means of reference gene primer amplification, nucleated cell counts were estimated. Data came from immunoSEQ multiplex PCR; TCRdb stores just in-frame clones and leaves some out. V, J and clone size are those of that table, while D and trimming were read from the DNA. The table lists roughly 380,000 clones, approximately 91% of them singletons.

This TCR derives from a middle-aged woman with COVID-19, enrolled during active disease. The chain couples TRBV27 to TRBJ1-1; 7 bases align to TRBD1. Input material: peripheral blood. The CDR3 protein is CASSPPRGANTEAFF. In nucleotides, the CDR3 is TGTGCCAGCAGTCCGCCCAGGGGGGCAAACACTGAAGCTTTCTTT.